This T cell receptor beta chain emerged from a study of graft-versus-host responses after intestinal transplantation. Assay used: immunoSEQ multiplex PCR; TCRdb lists only in-frame clones, some missing. The sample has some 80,000 clones; approximately 90% are singletons. This clone turned up a few times. The antigen remains unidentified. V lost 7 bases and J lost 4, with 16 bases in between. The CDR3 has 14 residues. Germline V gives CDR1 MNHNS, CDR2 SASEGT. Material: unstimulated CD8+ T cells sorted from spleen or lymph node cells, obtained before transplant. This sequence joins TRBV6-1 and TRBJ1-2; tentative D call: TRBD1 (6 bases). The sequence was collected from a human donor who was the organ donor for an intestinal transplant. In DNA form, the CDR3 reads TGTGCCAGCACCCCCCGAGGGGGAGGCTATGGCTACACCTTC. Protein product: CASTPRGGGYGYTF.